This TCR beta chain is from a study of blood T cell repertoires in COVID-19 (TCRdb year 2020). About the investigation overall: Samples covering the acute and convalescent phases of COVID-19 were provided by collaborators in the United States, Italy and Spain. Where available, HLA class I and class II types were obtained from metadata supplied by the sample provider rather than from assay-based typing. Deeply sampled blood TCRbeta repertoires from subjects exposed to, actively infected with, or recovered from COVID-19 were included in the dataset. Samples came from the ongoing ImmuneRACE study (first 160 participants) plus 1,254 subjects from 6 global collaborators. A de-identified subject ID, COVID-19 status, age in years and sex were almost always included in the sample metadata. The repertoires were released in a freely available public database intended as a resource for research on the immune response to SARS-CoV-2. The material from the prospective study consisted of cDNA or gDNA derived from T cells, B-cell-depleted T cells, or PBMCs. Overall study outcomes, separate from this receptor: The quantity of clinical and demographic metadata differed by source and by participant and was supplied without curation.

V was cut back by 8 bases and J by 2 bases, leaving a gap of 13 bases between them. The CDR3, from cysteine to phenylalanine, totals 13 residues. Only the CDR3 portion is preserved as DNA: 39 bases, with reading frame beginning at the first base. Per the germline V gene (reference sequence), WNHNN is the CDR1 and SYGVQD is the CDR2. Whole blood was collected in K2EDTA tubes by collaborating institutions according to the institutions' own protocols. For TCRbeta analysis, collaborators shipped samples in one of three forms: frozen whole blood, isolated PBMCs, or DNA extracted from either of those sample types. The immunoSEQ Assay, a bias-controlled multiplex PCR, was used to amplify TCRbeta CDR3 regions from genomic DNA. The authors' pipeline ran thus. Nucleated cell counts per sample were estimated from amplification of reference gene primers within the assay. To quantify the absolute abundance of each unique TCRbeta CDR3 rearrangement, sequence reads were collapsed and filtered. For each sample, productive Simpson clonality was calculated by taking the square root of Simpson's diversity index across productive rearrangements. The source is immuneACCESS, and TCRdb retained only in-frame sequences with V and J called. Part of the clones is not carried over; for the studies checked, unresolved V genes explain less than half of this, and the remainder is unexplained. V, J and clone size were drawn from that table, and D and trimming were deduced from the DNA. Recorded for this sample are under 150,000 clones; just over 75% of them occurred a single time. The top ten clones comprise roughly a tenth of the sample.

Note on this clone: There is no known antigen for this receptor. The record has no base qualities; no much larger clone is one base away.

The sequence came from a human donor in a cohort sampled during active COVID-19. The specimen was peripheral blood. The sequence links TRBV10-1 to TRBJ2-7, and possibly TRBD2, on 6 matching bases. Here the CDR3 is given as CASSSGGTYEQYF. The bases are TGCGCCAGCTCTTCCGGGGGAACCTACGAGCAGTACTTC.